This entry lists 16 T cell receptor beta chains sequenced from one sample in a study of cytomegalovirus exposure and HLA in healthy donors. Only in-frame clones appear in the TCRdb table, and some are missing; sequencing was by immunoSEQ multiplex PCR. The top ten hold around 1% of the sample, which has approximately 270,000 clones, just over 85% seen once. Sequencing used PBMCs. These TCRs come from a woman under 30 in good health and CMV-seronegative.

The sample holds a few counts of this clone. This rearrangement joins TRBV4-1 to TRBJ1-5; 8 bases align to TRBD1. The CDR3 has 16 amino acids. V lost 2 bases to trimming and J lost 4 bases; unmatched junction nucleotides: 7. Germline assignment: CDR1 MGHRA and CDR2 YSYEKL. CDR3 residues: CASSQTGTGVNQPQHF. As DNA, the CDR3 is TGCGCCAGCAGCCAAACCGGGACAGGAGTAAATCAGCCCCAGCATTTT.

This chain links TRBV7-9 with TRBJ1-6, with 9 bases aligning to TRBD1. Per the germline V gene, CDR1 is SEHNR and CDR2 is FQNEAQ (reference sequence). This CDR3 is 12 amino acids long. The V segment lost 5 bases and the J segment 14 bases; nucleotides outside the gene matches: 4. The CDR3 DNA sequence: TGTGCCAGCAGCCAGGGGACAGGGACCCTCCACTTT. This encodes CASSQGTGTLHF.

The rearrangement uses TRBV4-2 and TRBJ2-3, with D possibly being TRBD1 (6 bases). The CDR3 consists of 15 residues. Germline values: CDR1 LGHNA, CDR2 YNFKEQ. The V gene lost 1 base and the J gene lost 3 bases, with 11 bases spanning the gap. The CDR3: CASSQGGRGTDTQYF. CDR3 DNA sequence: TGTGCCAGCAGCCAAGGTGGCAGGGGTACAGATACGCAGTATTTT.

Worth noting for this clone: Other DNA sequences in the sample encode the same CDR3. The chain is built from TRBV11-2 and TRBJ1-6; the D is unclear. V gave up 0 bases and J gave up 7 bases, with 7 bases separating them. CDR1 is SGHAT and CDR2 is FQNNGV in the germline V gene. This CDR3 comprises 14 residues. In nucleotides, the CDR3 is TGTGCCAGCAGCTTAGATCCGGGAAATTCACCCCTCCACTTT. The encoded protein is CASSLDPGNSPLHF.

This chain links TRBV30 with TRBJ2-5; the D gene is possibly TRBD2 (5 bases). The V gene's germline CDR1 is GTSNPN and CDR2 SVGIG (reference sequence). This CDR3 is built from 10 residues. Trimming took off 8 bases at V and 4 bases at J, with 8 bases between the two ends. Here the CDR3 DNA reads TGTGCCGGCGGGTTAGAGACCCAGTACTTC. Its protein product is CAGGLETQYF.

V is TRBV6-5 and J is TRBJ2-1, with 10 bases identical to TRBD1. Germline V lookup: CDR1 MNHEY, CDR2 SVGAGI. The length of the CDR3 is 16 residues. Losses at the gene ends were 2 bases for V and 7 bases for J; bases not matched to a gene: 8. Here the CDR3 reads CASSYTGTGDPNEQFF. The CDR3 DNA is TGTGCCAGCAGTTACACCGGGACAGGGGATCCAAATGAGCAGTTCTTC.

This clone was seen only once. CDR3 bases: TGTGCCAGCAGCCGACTTTGGGCGAACACCGGGGAGCTGTTTTTT. As protein: CASSRLWANTGELFF. This rearrangement joins TRBV27 to TRBJ2-2; D is undetermined. This CDR3 has 15 residues. Germline CDR1 is MNHEY and CDR2 is SMNVEV (reference sequence). Deletions cut 6 bases from V and 0 bases from J, with 11 bases between.

The chain has TRBV6-4 and TRBJ2-7, with 9 bases lining up with TRBD2. V lost 5 bases to trimming and J lost 4 bases; unmatched junction nucleotides: 9. Germline V CDR1 and CDR2: MRHNA, SNTAGT. The CDR3 has 15 residues. Here the CDR3 DNA reads TGTGCCAGCAGTCCCTCGCTAGCGGGAACGTACGAGCAGTACTTC. This encodes CASSPSLAGTYEQYF.

This clone appeared once. The V call is TRBV9, the J call TRBJ1-4; 7 bases agree with TRBD1. Germline CDR1 and CDR2: SGDLS and YYNGEE. The V gene end was trimmed by 3 bases and the J gene end by 0 bases; junction bases not matched to a gene: 2. The CDR3 consists of 15 residues. For the CDR3, the DNA is TGTGCCAGCAGCGAGACAGGGTCAACTAATGAAAAACTGTTTTTT. Translating it yields CASSETGSTNEKLFF.

This clone appeared a few times. The rearrangement uses TRBV29-1 and TRBJ1-1; D remains ambiguous. Germline CDR1 SQVTM, CDR2 ANQGSEA. The CDR3 sequence is 11 residues long. V lost 4 bases, J lost 4 bases, and 7 bases lay in between. The CDR3 nucleotides read TGCAGCGTTGGAGGATCCACTGAAGCTTTCTTT. Encoded protein: CSVGGSTEAFF.

V is TRBV27 and J is TRBJ1-2; D is undetermined. Between the trimmed V and J ends, which lost 4 bases and 1 base, there was a span of 7 bases. This CDR3 has 13 amino acids. CDR1 MNHEY and CDR2 SMNVEV come from the germline V gene (reference sequence). The CDR3 DNA reads TGTGCCAGCAGTTATCAGGATAACTATGGCTACACCTTC. Protein sequence: CASSYQDNYGYTF.

In nucleotides, the CDR3 is TGTGCCAGCAGCCAAGAGTCGGGCCAGGGGGAGTACACCGGGGAGCTGTTTTTT. Its translation is CASSQESGQGEYTGELFF. The V gene is TRBV4-2, the J gene TRBJ2-2, with 7 bases identical to TRBD1. Trimming at V came to 0 bases and at J to 3 bases, leaving 10 bases not matched to a gene. Germline values: CDR1 LGHNA, CDR2 YNFKEQ. The CDR3 totals 18 residues.

The gene calls are TRBV13 and TRBJ2-7; the D gene is possibly TRBD1 (5 bases). This CDR3 has 15 amino acids. With 5 bases removed from V and 0 bases from J, the gap between germline ends came to 14 bases. Germline lookup yields CDR1 PRHDT and CDR2 FYEKMQ (reference sequence). The CDR3 spells CASSPTGFSSYEQYF. The CDR3 region has the DNA TGTGCCAGCAGCCCAACAGGATTTAGCTCCTACGAGCAGTACTTC.

The chain joins TRBV28 to TRBJ1-1; the D is unclear. The V and J ends lost 1 base and 3 bases respectively, with 6 bases between them. The CDR3 spans 13 residues. The germline gives CDR1 MDHEN, CDR2 SYDVKM. The DNA for the CDR3 is TGTGCCAGCAGTTTATCCGGAGACACTGAAGCTTTCTTT. Amino acid sequence: CASSLSGDTEAFF.

The chain is built from TRBV7-3 and TRBJ2-2; TRBD2 aligns across 8 bases. Germline CDR1 reads SGHTA; CDR2 reads FQGTGA. This CDR3 region has 13 residues. With 2 bases clipped from V and 13 bases from J, the junction kept 6 bases outside the gene matches. Here the CDR3 reads CASSLAGGLGLFF. CDR3 DNA sequence: TGTGCCAGCAGCTTAGCGGGGGGCCTTGGGCTGTTTTTT. The full variable domain, its missing parts supplied by reference TRBV7-3 and TRBJ2-2, is GAGVSQTPSNKVTEKGKYVELRCDPISGHTALYWYRQSLGQGPEFLIYFQGTGAADDSGLPNDRFFAVRPEGSVSTLKIQRTERGDSAVYLCASSLAGGLGLFFGEGSRLTVL.

The J gene is TRBJ2-1, the V gene TRBV27; 10 bases match TRBD1. V was pared by 3 bases and J by 4 bases, with 6 bases of the junction left unmatched. The CDR3 covers 16 residues. Germline-derived CDR1 and CDR2 are MNHEY and SMNVEV (reference sequence). CDR3 DNA sequence: TGTGCCAGCAGTTTCCTAGACAGGGGGCCATACAATGAGCAGTTCTTC. Translated, it gives CASSFLDRGPYNEQFF.